A single sample gave rise to the 2 T cell receptor beta chains below, sequenced in a study of control samples from healthy donors and cancer patients. Method: immunoSEQ multiplex PCR; TCRdb's copy keeps in-frame clones and lacks some. The sample has approximately 150,000 clones; about 90% are singletons. Sequencing was carried out using blood. The receptors come from a man younger than 30 in good health.

This chain uses TRBV28 with TRBJ1-5, with no clear D. The germline CDR1 and CDR2 sequences are MDHEN and SYDVKM. The V end was cut by 10 bases, the J end by 0 bases, with 10 bases between. This CDR3 comprises 13 residues. For the CDR3, the DNA is TGTGCCACCCGGACGTATAGCAATCAGCCCCAGCATTTT. Its translation is CATRTYSNQPQHF.

This chain links TRBV5-1 with TRBJ1-3; D ambiguous. Deletions cut 2 bases from V and 5 bases from J, with 14 bases between. This CDR3 comprises 15 residues. CDR1 and CDR2 (germline): SGHRS, YFSETQ. CDR3 in amino acids: CASSFAGSTRNTIYF. CDR3 DNA sequence: TGCGCCAGCAGCTTCGCCGGCAGTACTAGAAACACCATATATTTT.